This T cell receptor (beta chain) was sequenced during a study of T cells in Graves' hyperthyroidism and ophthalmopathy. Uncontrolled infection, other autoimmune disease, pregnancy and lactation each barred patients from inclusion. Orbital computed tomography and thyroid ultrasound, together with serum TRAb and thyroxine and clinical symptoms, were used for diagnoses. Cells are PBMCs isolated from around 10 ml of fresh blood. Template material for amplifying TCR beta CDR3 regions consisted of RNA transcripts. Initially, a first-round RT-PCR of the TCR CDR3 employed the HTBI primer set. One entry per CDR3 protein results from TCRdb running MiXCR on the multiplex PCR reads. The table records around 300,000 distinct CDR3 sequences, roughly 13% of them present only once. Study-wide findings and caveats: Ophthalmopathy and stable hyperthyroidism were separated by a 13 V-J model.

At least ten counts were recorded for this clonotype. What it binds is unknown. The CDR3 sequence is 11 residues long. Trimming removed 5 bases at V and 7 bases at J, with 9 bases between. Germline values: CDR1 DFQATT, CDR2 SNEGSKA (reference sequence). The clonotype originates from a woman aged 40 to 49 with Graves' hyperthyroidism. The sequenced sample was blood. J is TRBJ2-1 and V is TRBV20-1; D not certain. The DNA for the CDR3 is TGCAGTGCTCCCGGCGAAAATGAGCAGTTCTTC. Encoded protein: CSAPGENEQFF.